The text below deals with one T cell receptor (beta chain). As yet, its antigen is unknown. A much larger clone sits a single nucleotide away, making a read error possible. This entry belongs to a study of T cells in Graves' hyperthyroidism and ophthalmopathy. About the study: Peripheral blood collection took place at initial diagnosis, before any treatment.

CDR1 and CDR2 (germline): LGHDT, YNNKEL (reference sequence). V lost 4 bases and J lost 6; bases outside the gene matches: 7. The CDR3 sequence is 14 residues long. These patients, aged 18 to 65, had recently diagnosed hyperthyroidism lasting under 2 months. Study-wide results and limits: Blood also held most thyroid clonotypes expanded beyond 0.001.

Regions amplified from RNA transcripts were the TCR beta CDR3 regions. HTBI primers were used for first-round RT-PCR of the TCR CDR3. One entry per CDR3 protein, called by TCRdb with MiXCR from the multiplex PCR reads. The table has hundreds of thousands of distinct CDR3 sequences, roughly 13% seen once. Source material: blood. The chain links TRBV3-1 to TRBJ2-7, with 9 bases matching TRBD2. The TCR comes from a woman younger than 45 with Graves' hyperthyroidism that later progressed to Graves' ophthalmopathy. CDR3 amino acids: CASSLSREGSEQYF. In DNA, the CDR3 is TGTGCCAGCAGCCTGTCGCGGGAGGGTTCCGAGCAGTACTTC.